Listed below are T cell receptor beta chains from one sample, sequenced in a study of Ad26.COV2.S vaccination and SARS-CoV-2 variants. TCRdb keeps only in-frame clones here, not all; method: immunoSEQ multiplex PCR. The sample carries a few hundred thousand clones, around nine tenths recorded once. Sequencing used peripheral blood, obtained in a trial of Ad26.COV2.S vaccine versus placebo. These receptors were collected from a person between 18 and 65 years old who received the Ad26.COV2.S COVID-19 vaccine or a placebo. Both conserved end residues are part of each CDR3. D genes are given only for firm matches. Only part of the rows carry a size: once, few, many, or a class if the clone is expanded.

d_gene	abundance	v_gene	j_gene	CDR3nt	CDR3aa
-	-	TRBV6-5	TRBJ2-2	TGTGCCAGCAGGGAGGCAGTCTCGAACACCGGGGAGCTGTTTTTT	CASREAVSNTGELFF
TRBD2	-	TRBV15	TRBJ2-7	TGTGCCACCAGCGCTGGGAGGACTAGCGGCTACGAGCAGTACTTC	CATSAGRTSGYEQYF
-	-	TRBV6-5	TRBJ2-6	TGTGCCAGCAGTTTCCAACAGGTCTCTGGGGCCAACGTCCTGACTTTC	CASSFQQVSGANVLTF
-	few	TRBV19	TRBJ1-5	TGTGCCAGTAGCGGGGGTGATCAGCCCCAGCATTTT	CASSGGDQPQHF
-	-	TRBV7-8	TRBJ1-1	TGTGCCAGCAGCTTAGATGGATCGAACACTGAAGCTTTCTTT	CASSLDGSNTEAFF
-	-	TRBV19	TRBJ2-6	TGTGCCAGTAGTATAGTACACGGGGCCCCAGGGGCCAACGTCCTGACTTTC	CASSIVHGAPGANVLTF
TRBD2	-	TRBV10-1	TRBJ2-7	TGCGCCAGCAGTGAGAGCGGGAGTTACGAGCAGTACTTC	CASSESGSYEQYF
-	-	TRBV6-5	TRBJ1-6	TGTGCCAGCAGTTACGAGTGGCGGAGTTCACCCCTCCACTTT	CASSYEWRSSPLHF
-	-	TRBV5-1	TRBJ1-6	TGCGCCAGCAACCCAACAAGCCTCAAGGGTTCACCCCTCCACTTT	CASNPTSLKGSPLHF
TRBD2	-	TRBV4-2	TRBJ2-1	TGTGCCAGCAGCCAAGATCGGGCGCTAGCGGGAGGAGGAGGGGATGAGCAGTTCTTC	CASSQDRALAGGGGDEQFF
TRBD2	-	TRBV5-6	TRBJ2-1	TGTGCCAGCAGCCGGGGACTAGCGGGATTCAATGAGCAGTTCTTC	CASSRGLAGFNEQFF
-	-	TRBV28	TRBJ2-1	TGTGCCAGCAGTTTTGACAGCCGGTTGAAGCAGTTCTTC	CASSFDSRLKQFF
TRBD1	-	TRBV27	TRBJ1-5	TGTGCCAGCGGCGGACAGGGGGCCGGCAATCAGCCCCAGCATTTT	CASGGQGAGNQPQHF
-	-	TRBV9	TRBJ1-2	TGTGCCAGCAGCCCCAGTACCAACTATGGCTACACCTTC	CASSPSTNYGYTF
TRBD2	-	TRBV5-8	TRBJ2-3	TGTGCCAGCAGCTTGCCCCCTTTCGGGAGGGCTGGCACAGATACGCAGTATTTT	CASSLPPFGRAGTDTQYF
-	-	TRBV7-6	TRBJ1-2	TGTGCCAGCAGCCGAGGGGGGGTCTTTGACTATGGCTACACCTTC	CASSRGGVFDYGYTF
TRBD1	-	TRBV7-8	TRBJ2-5	TGTGCCAGCAGCCTGGACAGGCGGGAGACCCAGTACTTC	CASSLDRRETQYF
-	-	TRBV12-3/TRBV12-4	TRBJ1-1	TGTGCCAGCATTCACAGGGCCGGCACTGAAGCTTTCTTT	CASIHRAGTEAFF
-	-	TRBV6-5	TRBJ1-5	TGTGCCAGCAGTTATTCCCGAGACATCAATCAGCCCCAGCATTTT	CASSYSRDINQPQHF
-	few	TRBV2	TRBJ2-1	TGTGCCAGCACGGGACCTATCCGGGACCACCGCTACAATGAGCAGTTCTTC	CASTGPIRDHRYNEQFF
-	-	TRBV24-1	TRBJ2-1	TGTGCCACCAGTGATTGGACCGGAAGGGGGGAGCAGTTCTTC	CATSDWTGRGEQFF
-	-	TRBV7-6	TRBJ2-1	TGTGCCAGCAGCTTAGTAGCGTGGAGCTCCTACAATGAGCAGTTCTTC	CASSLVAWSSYNEQFF
TRBD1	-	TRBV24-1	TRBJ2-2	TGTGCCACCAGTGATCCCGACAGGGGAACCACCGGGGAGCTGTTTTTT	CATSDPDRGTTGELFF
TRBD1	once	TRBV19	TRBJ1-1	TGTGCCAGTATGGACAGGCTAAGGGGGAACACTGAGGCTTTCTTT	CASMDRLRGNTEAFF
TRBD2	-	TRBV19	TRBJ2-5	TGTGCCAGTAGTCACCTTAGCGGGAGGGGCCAAGAGACCCAGTACTTC	CASSHLSGRGQETQYF
-	-	TRBV14	TRBJ1-3	TGTGCCAGCAGCCAAGCAGGGAGCTCTGGAAACACCATATATTTT	CASSQAGSSGNTIYF
-	few	TRBV19	TRBJ2-6	TGTGCCAGTAGTATAAAAAACTCTGGGGCCAACGTCCTGACTTTC	CASSIKNSGANVLTF
TRBD2	-	TRBV5-8	TRBJ2-1	TGTGCCAGCAGCTTGGGCGGGAGGGACGACAATGAGCAGTTCTTC	CASSLGGRDDNEQFF
-	-	TRBV5-6	TRBJ2-2	TGTGCCAGCAGCTGGGGACAGAACACCGGGGAGCTGTTTTTT	CASSWGQNTGELFF
-	-	TRBV28	TRBJ2-1	TGTGCCAGCACACGACAGCGACAGCCTGGAGACAATGAGCAGTTCTTC	CASTRQRQPGDNEQFF
-	-	TRBV7-6	TRBJ2-7	TGTGCCAGGGGACCGAAAGACTACGAGCAGTACTTC	CARGPKDYEQYF
-	-	TRBV12-5	TRBJ2-3	TGTGCTAGTGGCGCGGTAGTAGATACGCAGTATTTT	CASGAVVDTQYF
-	-	TRBV24-1	TRBJ2-3	TGTGCCACGAGTGTACAGGGAAGCACAGATACGCAGTATTTT	CATSVQGSTDTQYF
-	-	TRBV12-3/TRBV12-4	TRBJ1-2	TGTGCCAGCAGTGAAATAGGGGACGGAGCCTACACCTTC	CASSEIGDGAYTF
-	-	TRBV6-1	TRBJ2-5	TGTGCCAGCAGTGAAGGACCCGGAGGAGAGACCCAGTACTTC	CASSEGPGGETQYF
-	-	TRBV11-2	TRBJ1-4	TGTGCCAGCAGCTCCGACCACTTTATGGAAAAACTGTTTTTT	CASSSDHFMEKLFF
-	-	TRBV5-8	TRBJ1-1	TGTGCCAGCAGCTTTCGGGGCACTGAAGCTTTCTTT	CASSFRGTEAFF
-	-	TRBV7-8	TRBJ1-2	TGTGCCAGCAGCTTACTCGGGGGCCCGGGACGAACATCTGACTACACCTTC	CASSLLGGPGRTSDYTF
-	few	TRBV7-9	TRBJ1-6	TGTGCCAGCAGCCCCCTCGGGGGGGCCCTCCACTTT	CASSPLGGALHF
-	-	TRBV5-1	TRBJ2-2	TGCGCCAGCAGCTCTCTCCCTAGGGGCACCGGGGAGCTGTTTTTT	CASSSLPRGTGELFF